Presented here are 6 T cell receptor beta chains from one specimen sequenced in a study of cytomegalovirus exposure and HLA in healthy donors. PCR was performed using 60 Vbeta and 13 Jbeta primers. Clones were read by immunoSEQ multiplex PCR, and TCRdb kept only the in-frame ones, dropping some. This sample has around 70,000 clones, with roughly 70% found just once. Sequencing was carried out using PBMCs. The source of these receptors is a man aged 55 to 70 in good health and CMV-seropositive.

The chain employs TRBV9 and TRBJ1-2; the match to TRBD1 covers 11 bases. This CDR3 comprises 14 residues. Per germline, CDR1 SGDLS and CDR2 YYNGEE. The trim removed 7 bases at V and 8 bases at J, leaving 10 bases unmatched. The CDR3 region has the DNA TGTGCCAGCCGGGGGGACAGGGGGGTTCTAGGCTACACCTTC. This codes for CASRGDRGVLGYTF.

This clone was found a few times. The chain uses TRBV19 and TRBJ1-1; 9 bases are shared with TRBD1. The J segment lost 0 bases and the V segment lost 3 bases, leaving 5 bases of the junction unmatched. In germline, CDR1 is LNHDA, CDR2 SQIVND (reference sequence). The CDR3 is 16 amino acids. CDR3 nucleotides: TGTGCCAGTAGTATCGCCGGGACAGGGTTGAACACTGAAGCTTTCTTT. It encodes CASSIAGTGLNTEAFF. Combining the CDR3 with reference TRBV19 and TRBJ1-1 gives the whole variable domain DGGITQSPKYLFRKEGQNVTLSCEQNLNHDAMYWYRQDPGQGLRLIYYSQIVNDFQKGDIAEGYSVSREKKESFPLTVTSAQKNPTAFYLCASSIAGTGLNTEAFFGQGTRLTVV.

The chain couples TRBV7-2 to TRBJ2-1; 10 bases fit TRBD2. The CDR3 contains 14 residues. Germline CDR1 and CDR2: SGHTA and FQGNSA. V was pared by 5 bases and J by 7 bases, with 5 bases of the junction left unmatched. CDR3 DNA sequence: TGTGCCAGCAGCAAAGCGGGGGGGCAAAATGAGCAGTTCTTC. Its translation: CASSKAGGQNEQFF.

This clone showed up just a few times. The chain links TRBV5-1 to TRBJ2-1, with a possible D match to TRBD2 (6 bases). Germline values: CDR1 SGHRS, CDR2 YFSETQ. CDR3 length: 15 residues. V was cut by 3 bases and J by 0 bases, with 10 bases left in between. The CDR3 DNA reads TGCGCCAGCAGCTCGGGCGGGACCTCCTACAATGAGCAGTTCTTC. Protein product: CASSSGGTSYNEQFF.

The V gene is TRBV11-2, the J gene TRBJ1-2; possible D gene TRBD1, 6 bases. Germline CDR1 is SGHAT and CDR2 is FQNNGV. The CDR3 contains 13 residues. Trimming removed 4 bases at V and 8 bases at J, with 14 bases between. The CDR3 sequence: CASSYTTGGGYTF. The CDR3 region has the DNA TGTGCCAGCAGCTATACGACAGGTGGAGGCTACACCTTC.

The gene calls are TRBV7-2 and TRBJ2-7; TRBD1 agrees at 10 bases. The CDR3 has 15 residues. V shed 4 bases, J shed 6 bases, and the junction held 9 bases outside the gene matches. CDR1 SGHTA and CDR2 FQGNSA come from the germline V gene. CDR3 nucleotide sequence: TGTGCCAGCAGCTCCCAGCGGACAGGGGGAGGCGAGCAGTACTTC. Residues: CASSSQRTGGGEQYF. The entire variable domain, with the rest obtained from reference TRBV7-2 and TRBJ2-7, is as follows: GAGVSQSPSNKVTEKGKDVELRCDPISGHTALYWYRQSLGQGLEFLIYFQGNSAPDKSGLPSDRFSAERTGGSVSTLTIQRTQQEDSAVYLCASSSQRTGGGEQYFGPGTRLTVT.